A single sample gave rise to the 10 T cell receptor beta chains below, sequenced in a study of vaccination effects on CD4 cells after COVID-19. These receptors have no identified antigens. Antigen-specific CD4+ T cells were expanded with viral peptide pools in the ViraFEST assay before sequencing. It was after more than 8 days of culture that CD4+ T cells were isolated. All study participants received two doses of BNT162b2 or mRNA-1273 vaccine. The data were produced by immunoSEQ multiplex PCR, yet TCRdb's version contains in-frame clones alone and is incomplete. The data contain roughly 43,000 clones, about 70% of them singletons. The material sequenced was CD4+ T cells from PBMCs cultured with HCoV-OC43 spike peptides, taken after COVID-19 vaccination. Subset defined: HCoV-OC43 spike overlapping peptide pool stimulation. The receptors shown here come from a human donor who received a COVID-19 vaccine.

The chain uses TRBV2 and TRBJ1-1; TRBD1 matches 9 bases. With V trimmed by 5 bases and J by 5 bases, 12 bases remained unmatched. CDR3 length: 16 amino acids. Per germline, CDR1 SNHLY and CDR2 FYNNEI. The CDR3: CASSPDGTGSFTEAFF. CDR3 nucleotide sequence: TGTGCCAGCAGTCCAGACGGGACAGGGTCATTTACTGAAGCTTTCTTT. Together with reference TRBV2 and TRBJ1-1, the CDR3 gives the full variable domain: EPEVTQTPSHQVTQMGQEVILRCVPISNHLYFYWYRQILGQKVEFLVSFYNNEISEKSEIFDDQFSVERPDGSNFTLKIRSTKLEDSAMYFCASSPDGTGSFTEAFFGQGTRLTVV.

This clone was seen more than once but under ten times. The CDR3 here is CASQGLADTQYF. Here the CDR3 DNA reads TGCGCCAGCCAAGGACTAGCAGATACGCAGTATTTT. The chain couples TRBV10-2 to TRBJ2-3, with 7 bases lining up with TRBD2. J gave up 4 bases and V 8 bases, and 3 bases lay outside the gene matches. Germline CDR1 is WSHSY and CDR2 is SAAADI. This CDR3 is built from 12 residues.

J is TRBJ2-3 and V is TRBV7-9; 7 positions match TRBD2. With 6 bases clipped from V and 2 bases from J, the junction kept 5 bases outside the gene matches. Germline CDR1 is SEHNR and CDR2 is FQNEAQ (reference sequence). CDR3 length equals 14 residues. This CDR3 reads CASRRGENTDTQYF. CDR3 nucleotides: TGTGCCAGCAGACGGGGGGAAAACACAGATACGCAGTATTTT.

The chain combines TRBV4-2 with TRBJ2-2; unclear D gene. Deletions cut 0 bases from V and 6 bases from J, with 11 bases between. The V gene's germline CDR1 is LGHNA and CDR2 YNFKEQ. This CDR3 contains 15 residues. The CDR3 DNA is TGTGCCAGCAGCCAAGATTTAAATCAAGCCGGGGAGCTGTTTTTT. Amino acids: CASSQDLNQAGELFF.

Here the CDR3 DNA reads TGTGCCAGCAGCTTGGAGACAGGGGGAACCTACGAGCAGTACTTC. Encoded protein: CASSLETGGTYEQYF. The V call is TRBV5-4, the J call TRBJ2-7, with TRBD1 identical over 9 bases. Germline V CDR1 and CDR2: SGHNT, YYREEE (reference sequence). Trimming removed 0 bases from V and 2 bases from J; junction bases left unmatched: 3. This CDR3 spans 15 amino acids.

The rearrangement links TRBV5-1 to TRBJ1-5, with 7 bases aligning to TRBD1. This CDR3 region has 16 residues. The germline gives CDR1 SGHRS, CDR2 YFSETQ. The junction had 8 bases not matched to a gene; V was cut back by 0 bases and J by 5 bases. The CDR3 DNA reads TGCGCCAGCAGCTTGGGAGGACAGGCGTTTTATCAGCCCCAGCATTTT. It yields the protein CASSLGGQAFYQPQHF.

This rearrangement joins TRBV23-1 to TRBJ2-3, with D uncertain. TRBV23-1 is an ORF; its function is uncertain. V shed 1 base and J shed 10 bases, with 15 bases lying between them. This CDR3 comprises 14 residues. CDR3 bases: TGCGCCAGCAGTCAATTCCCTCCTAGTAGTGCGCAGTATTTT. Its protein is CASSQFPPSSAQYF.

The J gene is TRBJ1-5, the V gene TRBV10-3; D may be TRBD1 (6 bases). Trimming cost V 6 bases and J 4 bases, with 10 bases left between them. The germline gives CDR1 ENHRY, CDR2 SYGVKD. CDR3 length: 13 amino acids. CDR3 DNA: TGTGCCATCAGGGGACATGCAAATCAGCCCCAGCATTTT. Residues: CAIRGHANQPQHF.

The chain couples TRBV6-5 to TRBJ1-6; 7 bases line up with TRBD1. The germline gives CDR1 MNHEY, CDR2 SVGAGI. The CDR3 covers 14 residues. J was trimmed by 4 bases and V by 6 bases; bases with no gene match: 3. The CDR3 DNA follows: TGTGCCAGCAGCCTACAGGGGTATAATTCACCCCTCCACTTT. Translating gives CASSLQGYNSPLHF.

The V gene is TRBV10-1, the J gene TRBJ2-3; D gene uncertain. Germline V lookup: CDR1 WNHNN, CDR2 SYGVQD (reference sequence). The V and J ends lost 5 bases and 0 bases respectively, with 6 bases between them. This CDR3 contains 13 residues. CDR3 in amino acids: CASSSPSTDTQYF. DNA of the CDR3: TGCGCCAGCAGTTCTCCTAGCACAGATACGCAGTATTTT.